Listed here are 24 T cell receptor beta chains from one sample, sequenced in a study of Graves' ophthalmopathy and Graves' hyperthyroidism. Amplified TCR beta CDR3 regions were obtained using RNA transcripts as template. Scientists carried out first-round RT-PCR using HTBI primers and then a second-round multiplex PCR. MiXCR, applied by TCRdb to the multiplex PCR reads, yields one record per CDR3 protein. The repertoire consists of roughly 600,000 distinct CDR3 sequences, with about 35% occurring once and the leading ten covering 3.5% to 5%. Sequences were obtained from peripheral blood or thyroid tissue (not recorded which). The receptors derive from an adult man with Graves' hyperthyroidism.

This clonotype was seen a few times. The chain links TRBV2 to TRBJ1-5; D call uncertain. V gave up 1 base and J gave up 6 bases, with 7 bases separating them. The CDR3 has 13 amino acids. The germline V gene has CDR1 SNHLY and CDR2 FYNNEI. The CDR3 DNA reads TGTGCCAGCAGTGAAGGGGATTTTCAGCCCCAGCATTTT. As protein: CASSEGDFQPQHF.

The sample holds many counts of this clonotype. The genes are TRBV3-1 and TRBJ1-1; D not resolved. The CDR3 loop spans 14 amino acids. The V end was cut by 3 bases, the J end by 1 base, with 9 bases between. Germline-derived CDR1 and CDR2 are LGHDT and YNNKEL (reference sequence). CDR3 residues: CASSQRVGNTEAFF. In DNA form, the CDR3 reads TGTGCCAGCAGCCAGAGGGTAGGGAACACTGAAGCTTTCTTT.

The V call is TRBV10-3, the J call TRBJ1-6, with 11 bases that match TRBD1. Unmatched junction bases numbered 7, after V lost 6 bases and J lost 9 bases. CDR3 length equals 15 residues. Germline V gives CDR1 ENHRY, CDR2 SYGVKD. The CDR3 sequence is CAISPGTGGISPLHF. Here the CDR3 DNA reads TGTGCCATCAGCCCGGGGACAGGGGGGATTTCACCCCTCCACTTT.

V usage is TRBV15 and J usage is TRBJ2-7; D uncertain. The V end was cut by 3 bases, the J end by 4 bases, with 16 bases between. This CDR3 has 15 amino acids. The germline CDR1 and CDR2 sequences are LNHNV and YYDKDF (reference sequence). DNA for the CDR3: TGTGCCACCAGCAGTTACTCCTGGACGGCTTACGAGCAGTACTTC. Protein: CATSSYSWTAYEQYF.

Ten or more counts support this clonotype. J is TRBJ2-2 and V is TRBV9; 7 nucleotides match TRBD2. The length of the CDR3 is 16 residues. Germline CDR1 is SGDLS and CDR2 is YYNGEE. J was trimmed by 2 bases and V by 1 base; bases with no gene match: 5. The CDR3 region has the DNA TGTGCCAGCAGCGTAAGACTAGCAGATAACACCGGGGAGCTGTTTTTT. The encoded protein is CASSVRLADNTGELFF.

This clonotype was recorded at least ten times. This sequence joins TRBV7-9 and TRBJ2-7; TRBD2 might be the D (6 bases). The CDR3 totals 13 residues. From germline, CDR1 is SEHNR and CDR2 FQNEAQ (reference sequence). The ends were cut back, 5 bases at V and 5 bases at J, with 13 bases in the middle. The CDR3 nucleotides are TGTGCCAGCAGCCGCCCGGGAGTACACGAGCAGTACTTC. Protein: CASSRPGVHEQYF.

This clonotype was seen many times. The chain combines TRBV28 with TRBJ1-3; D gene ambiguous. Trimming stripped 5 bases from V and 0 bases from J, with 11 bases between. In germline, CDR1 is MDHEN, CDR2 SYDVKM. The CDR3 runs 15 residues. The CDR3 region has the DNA TGTGCCAGCAGTGCCGTTTACCGCTCTGGAAACACCATATATTTT. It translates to CASSAVYRSGNTIYF.

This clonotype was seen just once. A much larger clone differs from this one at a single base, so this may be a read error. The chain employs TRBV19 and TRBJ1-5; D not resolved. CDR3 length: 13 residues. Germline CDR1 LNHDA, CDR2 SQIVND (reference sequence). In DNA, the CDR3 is TGTGCCAGTGGTATCATGGGTTTACAGCCCCAGCATTTT. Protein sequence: CASGIMGLQPQHF.

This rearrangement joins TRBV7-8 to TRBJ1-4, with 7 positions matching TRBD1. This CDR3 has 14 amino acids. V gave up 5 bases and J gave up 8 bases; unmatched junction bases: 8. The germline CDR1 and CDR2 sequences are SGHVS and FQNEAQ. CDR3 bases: TGTGCCAGCAGCACACGACAGGGTCGGGAAAAACTGTTTTTT. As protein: CASSTRQGREKLFF. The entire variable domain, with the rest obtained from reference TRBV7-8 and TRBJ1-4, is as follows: GAGVSQSPRYKVAKRGQDVALRCDPISGHVSLFWYQQALGQGPEFLTYFQNEAQLDKSGLPSDRFFAERPEGSVSTLKIQRTQQEDSAVYLCASSTRQGREKLFFGSGTQLSVL.

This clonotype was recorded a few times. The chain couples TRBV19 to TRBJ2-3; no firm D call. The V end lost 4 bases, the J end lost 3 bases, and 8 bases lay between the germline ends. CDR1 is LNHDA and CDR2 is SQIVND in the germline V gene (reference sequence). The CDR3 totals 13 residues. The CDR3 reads CASSTYLTDTQYF. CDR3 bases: TGTGCCAGTAGTACCTACTTAACAGATACGCAGTATTTT.

The CDR3 nucleotides read TGTGCCAGCAGCTTTAGGGGAGGCGGCACTGAAGCTTTCTTT. Residues: CASSFRGGGTEAFF. The gene calls are TRBV7-9 and TRBJ1-1, with a weak D call TRBD1 (5 bases). This CDR3 is 14 amino acids long. CDR1 is SEHNR, CDR2 FQNEAQ, per germline (reference sequence). V was shortened by 3 bases and J by 4 bases, with 12 bases between the two germline ends. Variable domain in full (rest from reference TRBV7-9 and TRBJ1-1): DTGVSQNPRHKITKRGQNVTFRCDPISEHNRLYWYRQTLGQGPEFLTYFQNEAQLEKSRLLSDRFSAERPKGSFSTLEIQRTEQGDSAMYLCASSFRGGGTEAFFGQGTRLTVV.

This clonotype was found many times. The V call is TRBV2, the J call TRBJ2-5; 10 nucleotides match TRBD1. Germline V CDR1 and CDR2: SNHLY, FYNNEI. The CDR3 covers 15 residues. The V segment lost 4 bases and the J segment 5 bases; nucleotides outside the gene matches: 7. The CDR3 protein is CASSAATGGLETQYF. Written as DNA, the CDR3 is TGTGCCAGCAGTGCTGCGACAGGGGGCTTGGAGACCCAGTACTTC.

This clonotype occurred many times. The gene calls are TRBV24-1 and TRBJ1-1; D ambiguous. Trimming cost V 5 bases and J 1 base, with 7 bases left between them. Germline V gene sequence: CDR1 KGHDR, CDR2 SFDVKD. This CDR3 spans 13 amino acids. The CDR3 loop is CATSVGGNTEAFF. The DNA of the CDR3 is TGTGCCACCAGTGTCGGAGGGAACACTGAAGCTTTCTTT.

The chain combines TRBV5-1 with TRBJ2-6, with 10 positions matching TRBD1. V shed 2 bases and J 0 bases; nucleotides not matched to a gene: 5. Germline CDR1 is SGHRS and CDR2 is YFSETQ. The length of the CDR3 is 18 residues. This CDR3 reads CASSFGTGAFSGANVLTF. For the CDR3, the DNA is TGCGCCAGCAGCTTTGGGACAGGGGCATTCTCTGGGGCCAACGTCCTGACTTTC.

The CDR3 region is CASTNLGARGYTF. Written as DNA, the CDR3 is TGTGCCAGCACCAACTTGGGGGCGAGGGGCTACACCTTC. This chain uses TRBV11-2 with TRBJ1-2, with D possibly matching TRBD1 (6 bases). CDR3 length: 13 residues. The V gene lost 7 bases and the J gene lost 8 bases, with 17 bases spanning the gap. Per the germline V gene, CDR1 is SGHAT and CDR2 is FQNNGV.

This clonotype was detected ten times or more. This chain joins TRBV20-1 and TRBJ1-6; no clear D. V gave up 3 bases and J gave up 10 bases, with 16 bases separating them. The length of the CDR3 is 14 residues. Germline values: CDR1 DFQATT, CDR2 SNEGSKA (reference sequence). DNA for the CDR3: TGCAGTGCTAGCTTCCCCGGCCTGGGGTCACCCCTCCACTTT. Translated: CSASFPGLGSPLHF.

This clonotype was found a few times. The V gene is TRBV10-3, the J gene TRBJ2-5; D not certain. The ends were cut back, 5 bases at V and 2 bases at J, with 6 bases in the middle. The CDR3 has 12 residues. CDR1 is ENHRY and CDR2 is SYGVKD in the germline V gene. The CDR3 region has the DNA TGTGCCATCAGTCCAACACAAGAGACCCAGTACTTC. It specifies CAISPTQETQYF.

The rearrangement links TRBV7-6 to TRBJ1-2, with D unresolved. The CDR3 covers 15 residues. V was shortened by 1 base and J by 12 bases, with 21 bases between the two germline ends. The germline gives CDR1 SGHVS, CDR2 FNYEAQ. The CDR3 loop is CASSLVSSGHSGNTF. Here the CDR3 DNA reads TGTGCCAGCAGCTTAGTATCTTCCGGTCACTCTGGAAACACCTTC.

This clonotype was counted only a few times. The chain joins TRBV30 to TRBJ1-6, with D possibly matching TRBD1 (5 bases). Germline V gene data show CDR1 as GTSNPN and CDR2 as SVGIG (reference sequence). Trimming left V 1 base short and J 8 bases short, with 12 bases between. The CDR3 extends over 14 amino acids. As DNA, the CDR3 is TGTGCCTGGAGTGGCCAGGGAAGGGATTCACCCCTCCACTTT. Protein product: CAWSGQGRDSPLHF.

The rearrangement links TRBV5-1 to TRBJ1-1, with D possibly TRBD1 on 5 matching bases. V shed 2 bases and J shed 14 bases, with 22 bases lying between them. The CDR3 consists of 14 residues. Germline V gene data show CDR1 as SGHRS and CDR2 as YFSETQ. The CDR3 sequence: CASSFEGLGNEQFF. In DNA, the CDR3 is TGCGCCAGCAGCTTTGAGGGGCTCGGGAATGAGCAGTTCTTT. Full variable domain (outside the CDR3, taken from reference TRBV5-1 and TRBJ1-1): KAGVTQTPRYLIKTRGQQVTLSCSPISGHRSVSWYQQTPGQGLQFLFEYFSETQRNKGNFPGRFSGRQFSNSRSEMNVSTLELGDSALYLCASSFEGLGNEQFFGQGTRLTVV.

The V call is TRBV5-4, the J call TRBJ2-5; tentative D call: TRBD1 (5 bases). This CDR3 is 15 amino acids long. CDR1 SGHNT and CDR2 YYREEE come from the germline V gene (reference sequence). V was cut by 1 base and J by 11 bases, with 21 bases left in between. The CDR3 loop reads CASSLPGASTDTQYF. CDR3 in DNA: TGTGCCAGCAGCTTGCCTGGGGCGTCCACAGATACGCAGTACTTC.

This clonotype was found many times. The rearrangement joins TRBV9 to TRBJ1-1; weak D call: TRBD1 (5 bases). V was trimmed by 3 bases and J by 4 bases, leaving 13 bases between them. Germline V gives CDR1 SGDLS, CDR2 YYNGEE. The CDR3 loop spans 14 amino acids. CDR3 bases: TGTGCCAGCAGCGGAGGGGACCGGGGCACTGAAGCTTTCTTT. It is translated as CASSGGDRGTEAFF.

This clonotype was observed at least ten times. CDR3 sequence: CASSLMSEQWNTEAFF. The CDR3 bases are TGTGCCAGCAGCTTGATGAGTGAACAGTGGAACACTGAAGCTTTCTTT. The chain couples TRBV5-8 to TRBJ1-1; D is unclear. This CDR3 spans 16 amino acids. The germline V and J ends were trimmed by 1 base and 1 base, with 14 bases remaining between them. Germline CDR1 reads SGHTS; CDR2 reads YDEGEE.

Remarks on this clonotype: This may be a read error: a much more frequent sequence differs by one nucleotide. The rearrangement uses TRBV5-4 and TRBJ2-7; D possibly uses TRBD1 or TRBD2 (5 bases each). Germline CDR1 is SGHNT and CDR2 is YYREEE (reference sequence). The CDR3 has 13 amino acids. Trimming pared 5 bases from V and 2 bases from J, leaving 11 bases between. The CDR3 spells CASRRDGTYEQYF. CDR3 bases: TGTGCCAGCAGGAGGGACGGTACCTACGAGCAGTACTTC.